A single sample is the source of the 30 T cell receptor beta chains below, sequenced in a study of T cell responses to AZD1222 COVID-19 vaccine. Profiling relied on immunoSEQ multiplex PCR, and the TCRdb table lists in-frame clones only, not all of them. The sample includes roughly 180,000 clones, 91% of them seen just once. This material consisted of peripheral blood, taken 28 days after the second AZD1222 dose. These receptors were taken from an adult who received the AZD1222 COVID-19 vaccine.

This clone was seen only once. This rearrangement joins TRBV7-6 to TRBJ1-5; D gene uncertain. Trimming took off 2 bases at V and 9 bases at J, with 14 bases between the two ends. The CDR3 spans 14 residues. Germline assignment: CDR1 SGHVS and CDR2 FNYEAQ. The DNA of the CDR3 is TGTGCCAGCAGCTTATTACCGTTCCAACCGCCCCAGCATTTT. Its translation: CASSLLPFQPPQHF.

The CDR3 protein is CASSIQGTTTAFF. In nucleotides, the CDR3 is TGTGCCAGTAGTATTCAGGGAACTACGACAGCTTTCTTT. This chain connects TRBV19 to TRBJ1-1; D might be TRBD1 (5 bases). Germline CDR1 LNHDA, CDR2 SQIVND (reference sequence). The CDR3 has 13 residues. V was trimmed by 3 bases and J by 10 bases, leaving 15 bases between them.

The CDR3 nucleotides read TGCGCCAGCAGCACCCGCTCCGATGAAAAACTGTTTTTT. This translates into CASSTRSDEKLFF. This rearrangement joins TRBV4-3 to TRBJ1-4, with D unresolved. Between the trimmed V and J ends, which lost 5 bases and 6 bases, there was a span of 10 bases. Looked up from germline, CDR1 is LGHNA and CDR2 is YSLEER. CDR3 length: 13 residues.

This chain uses TRBV12-3 or TRBV12-4 with TRBJ1-6, with no clear D. The CDR3 is 13 amino acids. V was clipped by 5 bases and J by 10 bases, with 12 bases between them. The CDR3 region is CASSLGPLSPLHF. The CDR3 DNA reads as TGTGCCAGCAGTCTAGGCCCCCTGTCACCCCTCCACTTT.

The chain carries TRBV5-1 and TRBJ1-2; D perhaps matches TRBD1 (6 bases). The CDR3 length is 12 residues. The germline V gene has CDR1 SGHRS and CDR2 YFSETQ. V was clipped by 3 bases and J by 7 bases, with 10 bases between them. The DNA for the CDR3 is TGCGCCAGCAGCTCCCAGGGGTTTGGCTACACCTTC. This codes for CASSSQGFGYTF.

This chain uses TRBV7-9 with TRBJ2-7; D is uncertain. This CDR3 is built from 12 residues. Germline V gene data show CDR1 as SEHNR and CDR2 as FQNEAQ (reference sequence). Trimming took off 1 base at V and 6 bases at J, with 7 bases between the two ends. CDR3 in DNA: TGTGCCAGCAGCTTAGGTTGGGTCGAGCAGTACTTC. Translation gives CASSLGWVEQYF.

This clone was recorded once. The chain is built from TRBV5-1 and TRBJ2-7; the D call may be TRBD1 or TRBD2 (7 bases each). This CDR3 comprises 13 residues. The germline V gene encodes CDR1 SGHRS and CDR2 YFSETQ. V shed 4 bases and J shed 6 bases, with 14 bases lying between them. CDR3 DNA: TGCGCCAGCAGCGTCCAGGGGGAGGGCGAGCAGTACTTC. Translation gives CASSVQGEGEQYF.

The chain links TRBV19 to TRBJ1-3, with D tentatively TRBD1 (6 bases). Looked up from germline, CDR1 is LNHDA and CDR2 is SQIVND (reference sequence). The length of the CDR3 is 15 residues. Trimming shortened V by 7 bases and J by 0 bases, and 13 bases separated the two germline ends. CDR3 nucleotides: TGTGCCAGTAAATCCGGGGACACCTCTGGAAACACCATATATTTT. Translation gives CASKSGDTSGNTIYF.

The V call is TRBV28, the J call TRBJ1-4; 10 bases fit TRBD1. The length of the CDR3 is 15 residues. With 5 bases clipped from V and 6 bases from J, the junction kept 6 bases outside the gene matches. From germline, CDR1 is MDHEN and CDR2 SYDVKM. The CDR3 here is CASSTRTGGHEKLFF. DNA for the CDR3: TGTGCCAGCAGTACCAGGACAGGGGGGCATGAAAAACTGTTTTTT. Filled out from reference TRBV28 and TRBJ1-4, the complete variable domain reads DVKVTQSSRYLVKRTGEKVFLECVQDMDHENMFWYRQDPGLGLRLIYFSYDVKMKEKGDIPEGYSVSREKKERFSLILESASTNQTSMYLCASSTRTGGHEKLFFGSGTQLSVL.

The CDR3 protein is CASSQRGRSEAFF. The CDR3 nucleotides are TGTGCCAGCAGCCAAAGGGGCAGAAGTGAAGCTTTCTTT. The genes are TRBV14 and TRBJ1-1; D may be TRBD1 (5 bases). Germline CDR1 reads SGHDN; CDR2 reads FVKESK. The CDR3 spans 13 residues. Trimming took off 2 bases at V and 7 bases at J, with 11 bases between the two ends.

This clone was seen just once. The chain couples TRBV6-1 to TRBJ1-6; TRBD1 matches at 7 bases. V gave up 0 bases and J gave up 9 bases; unmatched junction bases: 5. Germline-derived CDR1 and CDR2 are MNHNS and SASEGT. The CDR3 runs 15 residues. In DNA, the CDR3 is TGTGCCAGCAGTGAAGCCCTGGACAGGAGTTCACCCCTCCACTTT. Translating gives CASSEALDRSSPLHF.

This chain connects TRBV5-6 to TRBJ2-3; 11 bases align to TRBD2. Germline-derived CDR1 and CDR2 are SGHDT and YYEEEE. CDR3 length: 16 amino acids. The V and J ends lost 3 bases and 3 bases, in that order; junction bases with no gene match: 6. The CDR3 region is CASSSLAGEWTDTQYF. The CDR3 DNA sequence: TGTGCCAGCAGCTCACTAGCGGGAGAATGGACAGATACGCAGTATTTT.

The CDR3 coding sequence is TGTGCCAGCGGCAACGAGGTCAGGGGTGAGCAGTTCTTC. Translation: CASGNEVRGEQFF. The rearrangement uses TRBV27 and TRBJ2-1; weak D call: TRBD1 (6 bases). Germline lookup yields CDR1 MNHEY and CDR2 SMNVEV (reference sequence). Trimming left V 8 bases short and J 9 bases short, with 17 bases between. The CDR3 spans 13 residues.

The rearrangement links TRBV7-6 to TRBJ2-5; the D gene is possibly TRBD1 (5 bases). This CDR3 contains 15 residues. V was cut by 5 bases and J by 1 base, with 14 bases left in between. Germline loops: CDR1 SGHVS, CDR2 FNYEAQ. DNA of the CDR3: TGTGCCAGCAGCCCGGCCGCAGGGTCCCAAGAGACCCAGTACTTC. Translation: CASSPAAGSQETQYF.

This chain joins TRBV6-5 and TRBJ1-1; weak D call: TRBD1 (5 bases). The CDR3 loop spans 15 amino acids. Germline CDR1 and CDR2: MNHEY and SVGAGI. V was pared by 5 bases and J by 1 base, with 14 bases between. The CDR3 reads CASSIRRGRNTEAFF. The CDR3 DNA reads as TGTGCCAGCAGTATACGCCGGGGACGGAACACTGAAGCTTTCTTT.

V usage is TRBV5-4 and J usage is TRBJ1-2; unclear D gene. The CDR3 totals 13 residues. Germline CDR1 reads SGHNT; CDR2 reads YYREEE (reference sequence). V dropped 3 bases and J dropped 6 bases, with 12 bases sitting between them. CDR3 protein: CASSSRWGNGYTF. The CDR3 nucleotides read TGTGCCAGCAGCTCCCGCTGGGGAAATGGCTACACCTTC.

With regard to this clone: Other DNA sequences in this specimen translate into the identical CDR3. The chain couples TRBV5-1 to TRBJ1-1, with a weak D call TRBD1 (5 bases). In germline, CDR1 is SGHRS, CDR2 YFSETQ. The CDR3 has 13 amino acids. Trimming left V 1 base short and J 1 base short, with 5 bases between. CDR3 nucleotide sequence: TGCGCCAGCAGCTTGAGGGGGAACACTGAAGCTTTCTTT. Protein: CASSLRGNTEAFF.

This chain connects TRBV6-5 to TRBJ2-5; D tentatively reads TRBD1 or TRBD2 (5 bases each). V was trimmed by 6 bases and J by 5 bases, leaving 16 bases between them. There are 14 residues in the CDR3. Germline V lookup: CDR1 MNHEY, CDR2 SVGAGI. This chain's CDR3 is CASSFGTLGETQYF. The CDR3 nucleotides read TGTGCCAGCAGCTTTGGGACGTTAGGGGAGACCCAGTACTTC.

V and J are TRBV29-1 and TRBJ2-1; 13 bases agree with TRBD2. The ends lost 7 bases at V and 7 bases at J; junction bases unmatched: 7. Looked up from germline, CDR1 is SQVTM and CDR2 is ANQGSEA. This CDR3 comprises 14 residues. The CDR3 region has the DNA TGCAGCGCAAGGACTAGCGGGAGTTCTAATGAGCAGTTCTTC. As protein: CSARTSGSSNEQFF.

The genes are TRBV12-5 and TRBJ2-3; TRBD1 or TRBD2 may be the D gene (5 bases each). The CDR3 is 15 residues long. CDR1 and CDR2 from the germline V gene are LGHNT and FRNRAP. Trimming took off 7 bases at V and 10 bases at J, with 24 bases between the two ends. CDR3 loop: CASAPRRDVTIAQYF. As DNA, the CDR3 is TGTGCTAGTGCCCCCCGCAGGGACGTCACAATCGCGCAGTATTTT.

In nucleotides, the CDR3 is TGTGCCAGCAGCAAGGGACTAGCGGGGGGCCAAGAGACCCAGTACTTC. Translating it yields CASSKGLAGGQETQYF. The chain links TRBV9 to TRBJ2-5, with 15 bases that match TRBD2. CDR1 and CDR2 from the germline V gene are SGDLS and YYNGEE. The V segment lost 4 bases and the J segment 1 base; nucleotides outside the gene matches: 2. This CDR3 has 16 amino acids.

CDR3: CASSVVGGISGYTF. CDR3 DNA sequence: TGTGCCAGCAGCGTAGTAGGGGGAATTTCTGGCTACACCTTC. V gene TRBV9 combines with J gene TRBJ1-2; D possibly corresponds to TRBD1 (6 bases). The germline V and J ends were trimmed by 0 bases and 7 bases, with 13 bases remaining between them. Germline-derived CDR1 and CDR2 are SGDLS and YYNGEE. This CDR3 is 14 amino acids long.

The rearrangement links TRBV29-1 to TRBJ2-5; 8 nucleotides align to TRBD2. Germline CDR1 SQVTM, CDR2 ANQGSEA. Losses at the gene ends were 0 bases for V and 6 bases for J; bases not matched to a gene: 18. This CDR3 has 18 residues. CDR3 nucleotide sequence: TGCAGCGTTGAAGATCCCCTGGCCGGCGGGGGGCCCCTTAAGACCCAGTACTTC. This codes for CSVEDPLAGGGPLKTQYF.

This chain joins TRBV6-2 or TRBV6-3 and TRBJ2-1, with a tentative D call TRBD2 (6 bases). V was pared by 2 bases and J by 4 bases, with 18 bases between. Germline V CDR1 and CDR2: MNHEY, SVGEGT. The CDR3 has 17 residues. CDR3 nucleotide sequence: TGTGCCAGCAGTTACGTGAGGCGGGGAGGAAGGTACAATGAGCAGTTCTTC. Its protein is CASSYVRRGGRYNEQFF.

The rearrangement uses TRBV5-5 and TRBJ1-4, with 12 bases identical to TRBD1. Germline V lookup: CDR1 SGHKS, CDR2 YYEKEE (reference sequence). The CDR3 covers 17 residues. Trimming cost V 3 bases and J 3 bases; bases outside gene matches: 6. CDR3 loop: CASSWPGQGASNEKLFF. DNA for the CDR3: TGTGCCAGCAGCTGGCCGGGACAGGGGGCCTCTAATGAAAAACTGTTTTTT.

The chain uses TRBV18 and TRBJ2-1; D remains unclear. CDR1 KGHSH and CDR2 LQKENI come from the germline V gene. The V and J ends lost 8 bases and 9 bases respectively, with 20 bases between them. This CDR3 has 14 amino acids. CDR3 sequence reads: CASTVYTKASEQFF. The CDR3 DNA follows: TGTGCCAGCACAGTCTATACCAAAGCTAGTGAGCAGTTCTTC.

V and J are TRBV30 and TRBJ1-5; weak D call: TRBD1 (6 bases). CDR1 and CDR2 (germline): GTSNPN, SVGIG (reference sequence). The CDR3 loop spans 16 amino acids. V was trimmed by 1 base and J by 1 base, leaving 14 bases between them. The CDR3 DNA reads as TGTGCCTGGAGTGCGCGATATCAGGGGAGCAATCAGCCCCAGCATTTT. Translation gives CAWSARYQGSNQPQHF.

V and J are TRBV27 and TRBJ1-6; D remains ambiguous. CDR1 and CDR2 (germline): MNHEY, SMNVEV (reference sequence). The length of the CDR3 is 16 residues. Trimming removed 6 bases at V and 0 bases at J, with 12 bases between. This chain's CDR3 is CASRLGVGSYNSPLHF. The CDR3 DNA sequence: TGTGCCAGCAGGTTAGGAGTGGGCTCCTATAATTCACCCCTCCACTTT.

This chain joins TRBV11-2 and TRBJ1-2; 7 nucleotides agree with TRBD1. The J segment lost 5 bases and the V segment lost 1 base, leaving 4 bases of the junction unmatched. CDR3 size: 14 residues. Germline CDR1 and CDR2: SGHAT and FQNNGV. CDR3 sequence (DNA): TGTGCCAGCAGCTTAGGGACAGGCCATTATGGCTACACCTTC. Translation: CASSLGTGHYGYTF.

This chain links TRBV27 with TRBJ1-1, with a weak D call TRBD1 (6 bases). Germline V gene lookup returns CDR1 MNHEY and CDR2 SMNVEV (reference sequence). V dropped 7 bases and J dropped 1 base, with 13 bases sitting between them. This CDR3 has 14 residues. The CDR3 region is CASNPWGANTEAFF. The CDR3 DNA sequence: TGTGCCAGCAACCCTTGGGGGGCGAACACTGAAGCTTTCTTT.